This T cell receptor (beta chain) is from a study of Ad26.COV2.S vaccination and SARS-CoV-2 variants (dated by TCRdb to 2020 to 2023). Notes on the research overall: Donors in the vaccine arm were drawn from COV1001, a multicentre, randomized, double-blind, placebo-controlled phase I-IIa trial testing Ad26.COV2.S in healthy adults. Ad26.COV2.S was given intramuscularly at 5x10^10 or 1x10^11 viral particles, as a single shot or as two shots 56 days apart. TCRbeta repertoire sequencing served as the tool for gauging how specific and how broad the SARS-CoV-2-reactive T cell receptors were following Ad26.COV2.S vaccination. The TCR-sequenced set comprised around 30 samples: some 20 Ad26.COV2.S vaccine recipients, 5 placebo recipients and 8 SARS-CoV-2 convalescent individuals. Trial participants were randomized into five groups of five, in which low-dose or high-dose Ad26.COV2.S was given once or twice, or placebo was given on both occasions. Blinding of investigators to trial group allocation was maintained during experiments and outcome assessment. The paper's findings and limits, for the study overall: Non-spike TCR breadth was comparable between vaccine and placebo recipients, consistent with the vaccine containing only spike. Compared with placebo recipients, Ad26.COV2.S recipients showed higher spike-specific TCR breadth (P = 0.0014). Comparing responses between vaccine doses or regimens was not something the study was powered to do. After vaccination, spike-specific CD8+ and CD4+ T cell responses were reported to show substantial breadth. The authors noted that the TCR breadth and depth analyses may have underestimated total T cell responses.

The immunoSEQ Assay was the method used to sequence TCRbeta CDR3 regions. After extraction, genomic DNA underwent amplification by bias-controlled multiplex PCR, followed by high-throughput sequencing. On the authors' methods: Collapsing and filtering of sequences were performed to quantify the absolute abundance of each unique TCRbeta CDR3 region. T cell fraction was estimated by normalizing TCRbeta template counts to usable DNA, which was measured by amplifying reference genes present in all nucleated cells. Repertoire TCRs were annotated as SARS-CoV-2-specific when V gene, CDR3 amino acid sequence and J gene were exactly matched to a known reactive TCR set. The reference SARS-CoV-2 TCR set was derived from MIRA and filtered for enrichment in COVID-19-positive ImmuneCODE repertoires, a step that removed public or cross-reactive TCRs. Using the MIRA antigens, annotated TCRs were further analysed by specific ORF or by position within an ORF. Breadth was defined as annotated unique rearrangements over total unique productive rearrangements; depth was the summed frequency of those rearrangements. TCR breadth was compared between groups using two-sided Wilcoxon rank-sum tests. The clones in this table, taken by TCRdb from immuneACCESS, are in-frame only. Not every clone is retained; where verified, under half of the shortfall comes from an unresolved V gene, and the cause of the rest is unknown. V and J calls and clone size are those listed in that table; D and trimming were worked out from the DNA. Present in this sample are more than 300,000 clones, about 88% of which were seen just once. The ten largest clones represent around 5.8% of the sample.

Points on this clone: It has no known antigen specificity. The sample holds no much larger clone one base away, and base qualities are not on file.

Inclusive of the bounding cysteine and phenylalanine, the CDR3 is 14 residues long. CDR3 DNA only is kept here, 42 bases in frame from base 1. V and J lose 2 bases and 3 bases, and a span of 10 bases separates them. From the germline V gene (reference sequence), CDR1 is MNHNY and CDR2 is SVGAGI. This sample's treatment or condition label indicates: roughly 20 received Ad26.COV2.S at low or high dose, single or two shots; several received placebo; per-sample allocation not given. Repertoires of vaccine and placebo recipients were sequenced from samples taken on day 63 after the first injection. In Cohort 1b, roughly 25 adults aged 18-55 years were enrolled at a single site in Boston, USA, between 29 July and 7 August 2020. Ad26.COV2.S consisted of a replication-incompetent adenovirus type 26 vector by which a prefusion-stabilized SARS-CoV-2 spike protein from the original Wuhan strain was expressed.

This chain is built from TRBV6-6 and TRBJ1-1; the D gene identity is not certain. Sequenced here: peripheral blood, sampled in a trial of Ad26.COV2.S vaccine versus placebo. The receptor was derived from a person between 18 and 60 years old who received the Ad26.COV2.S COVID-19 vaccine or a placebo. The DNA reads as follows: TGTGCCAGCAGTTACAGTGACCGTTACACTGAAGCTTTCTTT. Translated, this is CASSYSDRYTEAFF.